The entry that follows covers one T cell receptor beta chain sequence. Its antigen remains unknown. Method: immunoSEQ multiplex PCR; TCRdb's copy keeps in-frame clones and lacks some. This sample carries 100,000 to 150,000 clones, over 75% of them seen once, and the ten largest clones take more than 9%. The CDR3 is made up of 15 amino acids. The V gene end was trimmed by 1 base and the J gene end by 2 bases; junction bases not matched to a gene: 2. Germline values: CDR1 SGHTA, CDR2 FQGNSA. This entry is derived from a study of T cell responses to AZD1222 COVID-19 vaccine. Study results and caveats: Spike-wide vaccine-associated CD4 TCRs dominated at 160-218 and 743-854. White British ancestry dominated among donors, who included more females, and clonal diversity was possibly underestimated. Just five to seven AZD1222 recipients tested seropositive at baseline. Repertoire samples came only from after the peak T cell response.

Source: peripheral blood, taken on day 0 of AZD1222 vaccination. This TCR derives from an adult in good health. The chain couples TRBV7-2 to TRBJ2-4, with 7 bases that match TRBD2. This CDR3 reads CASSLGGGSKNIQYF. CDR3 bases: TGTGCCAGCAGCTTAGGGGGGGGATCCAAAAACATTCAGTACTTC.